These 2 T cell receptor beta chains originate from one sample sequenced in a study of cytomegalovirus exposure and HLA in healthy donors. PCR was performed using 60 Vbeta and 13 Jbeta primers. Clones were sequenced by immunoSEQ multiplex PCR, and TCRdb holds only the in-frame ones, with some missing. Among some 150,000 clones listed, 71% were seen once. Sequencing used PBMCs. Every receptor here comes from a woman aged 30 to 39 in good health and CMV-seronegative.

This clone was counted once. This sequence joins TRBV14 and TRBJ2-7; TRBD1 agrees at 7 bases. The CDR3 runs 16 residues. Trimming cost V 2 bases and J 2 bases; bases outside gene matches: 9. Germline CDR1 and CDR2: SGHDN and FVKESK. The CDR3 DNA reads as TGTGCCAGCAGCCAATTCCCCGGGACAGTAACCTACGAGCAGTACTTC. Protein sequence: CASSQFPGTVTYEQYF.

V usage is TRBV7-6 and J usage is TRBJ1-1; TRBD1 might be the D (5 bases). Trimming took off 6 bases at V and 4 bases at J, with 12 bases between the two ends. Germline V gives CDR1 SGHVS, CDR2 FNYEAQ. The CDR3 runs to 13 residues. The CDR3 protein is CASSRDFSTEAFF. CDR3 nucleotide sequence: TGTGCCAGCAGTCGGGACTTCAGCACTGAAGCTTTCTTT.